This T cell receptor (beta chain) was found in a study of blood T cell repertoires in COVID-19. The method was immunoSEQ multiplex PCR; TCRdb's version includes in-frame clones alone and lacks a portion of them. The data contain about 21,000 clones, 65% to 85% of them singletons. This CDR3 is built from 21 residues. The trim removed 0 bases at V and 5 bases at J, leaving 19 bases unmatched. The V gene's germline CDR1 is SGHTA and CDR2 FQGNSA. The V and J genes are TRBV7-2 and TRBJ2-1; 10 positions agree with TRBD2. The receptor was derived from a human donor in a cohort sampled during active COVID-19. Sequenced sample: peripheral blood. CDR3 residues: CASSLAQIASGSRRGDNEQFF. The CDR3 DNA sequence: TGTGCCAGCAGCTTAGCGCAGATCGCTAGCGGGAGCCGCCGGGGGGACAATGAGCAGTTCTTC.